This TCR beta chain was identified during a study of cytomegalovirus exposure and HLA in healthy donors. A multiplex PCR was run with 60 Vbeta primers and 13 Jbeta primers. Sequencing used immunoSEQ multiplex PCR; TCRdb keeps in-frame clones, though not all of them. This sample yields over 150,000 clones, of which around 79% are seen a single time; 7.4% belongs to the top ten. Germline CDR1 is MGHRA and CDR2 is YSYEKL. V lost 3 bases to trimming and J lost 7 bases, with 12 bases between them. The CDR3 length is 13 residues. The clonotype comes from a male donor in good health and CMV-seropositive. The sample was PBMCs. The genes are TRBV4-1 and TRBJ1-2; D is unclear. The CDR3 coding sequence is TGCGCCAGCAGCCAGTGGAGGGAGGGTGGCTACACCTTC. It specifies CASSQWREGGYTF.